Reported below is one T cell receptor beta chain. The antigen remains undetermined. The data were obtained in a study of OX40 agonist ivuxolimab in advanced cancers. V lost 1 base, J lost 4 bases, and 6 bases stayed unmatched. This CDR3 region has 15 residues. Germline CDR1 is LGHNA and CDR2 is YSLEER. This table comes from immunoSEQ multiplex PCR, and its TCRdb copy is limited to in-frame clones, with some not included. In the table there are approximately 73,000 clones, roughly 90% of which are singletons. Whole-study findings and limits: It was also the case that some nonresponders had low normalized T-cell clonal expansion. On average, a greater number of expanded clones characterised CD8+ T cells relative to CD4+.

The J gene is TRBJ2-7, the V gene TRBV4-3; 8 positions match TRBD1. The specimen was CD4+ or CD8+ T cells sorted from blood, collected in a trial of the OX40 agonist ivuxolimab. This clonotype was sampled from an adult with an advanced solid tumor such as melanoma, head and neck, liver or kidney cancer. CDR3 sequence: CASSQVGQGRYEQYF. CDR3 sequence (DNA): TGCGCCAGCAGCCAAGTAGGACAGGGACGGTACGAGCAGTACTTC.